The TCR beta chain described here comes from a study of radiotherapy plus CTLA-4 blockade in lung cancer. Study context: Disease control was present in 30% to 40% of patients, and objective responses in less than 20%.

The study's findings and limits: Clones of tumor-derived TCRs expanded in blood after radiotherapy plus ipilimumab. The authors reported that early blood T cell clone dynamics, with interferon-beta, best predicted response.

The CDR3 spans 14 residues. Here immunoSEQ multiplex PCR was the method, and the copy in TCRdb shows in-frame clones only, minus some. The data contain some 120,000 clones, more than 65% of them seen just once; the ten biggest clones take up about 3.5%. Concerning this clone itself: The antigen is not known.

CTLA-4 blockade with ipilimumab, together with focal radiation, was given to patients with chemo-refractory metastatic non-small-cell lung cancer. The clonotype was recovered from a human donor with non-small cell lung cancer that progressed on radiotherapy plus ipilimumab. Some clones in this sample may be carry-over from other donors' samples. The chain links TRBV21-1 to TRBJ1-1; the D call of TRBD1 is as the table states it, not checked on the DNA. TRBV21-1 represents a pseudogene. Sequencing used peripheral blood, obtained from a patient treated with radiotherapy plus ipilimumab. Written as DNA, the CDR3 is TGTGCCAGCAGAACGGACAGGGGGAACACTGAAGCTTTCTTT. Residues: CASRTDRGNTEAFF.